This T cell receptor beta chain is from a study of blood T cell repertoires in COVID-19. For the study at large: Specimens from acute and convalescent COVID-19 originated in the United States, Italy and Spain. PBMCs, B-cell-depleted T cells, or T cells provided the cDNA or gDNA that made up the material.

Germline CDR1 reads SGHVS; CDR2 reads FQNEAQ. V dropped 3 bases and J dropped 5; count of bases not matched to a gene: 13. The CDR3 consists of 17 residues. Per the authors' pipeline: Amplification from reference gene primers served as the basis for estimated nucleated cell counts. Libraries were prepared by immunoSEQ multiplex PCR; TCRdb keeps only in-frame clonotypes and omits some of them. V, J and clone size derive from that table, while D and trimming were established from the DNA sequence. Of about 240,000 clones detected, roughly 82% appear once; the ten largest clones hold about 4.8%. The receptor was isolated from a woman aged 70-85 years with acute or convalescent COVID-19. The chain joins TRBV7-8 to TRBJ2-3; 8 nucleotides line up with TRBD2. The specimen sequenced was peripheral blood. As DNA, the CDR3 is TGTGCCAGCAGCTTGACTGAACGGGGGGGCAGGGGAGATACGCAGTATTTT. Protein product: CASSLTERGGRGDTQYF.